This T cell receptor (beta chain) was found in a study of shared clonotypes between healthy human individuals. Study-level information: CD8 memory received one plate per donor, CD8 naive two, CD4 memory three and CD4 naive three. Study outcomes and limitations: Non-shared clonotypes had lower generation probabilities than clonotypes shared by all four sorted-subset donors. It was only blood that was sampled, and tissue repertoires likely differ.

Germline-derived CDR1 and CDR2 are ENHRY and SYGVKD. The germline V and J ends were trimmed by 8 bases and 3 bases, with 15 bases remaining between them. CDR3 length: 14 residues. Using immunoSEQ multiplex PCR, the repertoire was profiled, and TCRdb retains in-frame clones only, with some absent. The sample records a few million clones, almost 96% being singletons. A split of CD4+ cells into CD45RA+ naive and CD45RA-negative memory subsets was performed. This clone was recorded once. Its antigen is unidentified. The V and J genes are TRBV10-3 and TRBJ2-3; D may be TRBD1 (5 bases). The receptor was isolated from a man aged 18 to 30 in good health. Sequencing was carried out using naive CD4+ T cells sorted from blood. Documented subset: CD45RA+ positively selected. CDR3 sequence (DNA): TGTGCCATCGGGGCGGCCCTTCCTACAGATACGCAGTATTTT. Residues: CAIGAALPTDTQYF.